Listed below are T cell receptor beta chains from one sample, sequenced in a study of T-cell reconstitution after alpha-beta-depleted transplantation in children. TCRdb analysed the PCR reads with MiXCR anew, one entry per CDR3 protein. Among over 400,000 distinct CDR3 sequences listed, under 15% were seen once. The source was PBMCs from the stem cell graft donor, collected from the stem cell graft. The receptors stem from a human donor who donated a stem cell graft to a child with combined immunodeficiency. The CDR3 runs from the conserved cysteine through the conserved F or W. A D gene is named only where the DNA matches it firmly. Clone size is stated in some rows and not others, as once, few, many or a class when expanded.

D: TRBD1
V: TRBV5-1
J: TRBJ1-1
size: few
CDR3: CASSRAPVAGGLNTEAFF
DNA: TGCGCCAGCAGCCGCGCGCCGGTGGCAGGGGGTTTGAACACTGAAGCTTTCTTT

D: NA
V: TRBV6-1
J: TRBJ2-7
size: few
CDR3: CASSIEGPYEQYF
DNA: TGTGCCAGCAGTATTGAGGGGCCTTACGAGCAGTACTTC

D: NA
V: TRBV7-8
J: TRBJ2-3
size: few
CDR3: CASSPGRITDTQYF
DNA: TGTGCCAGCAGCCCCGGACGGATCACAGATACGCAGTATTTT

D: NA
V: TRBV5-1
J: TRBJ2-1
size: NA
CDR3: CASSAESGSFNEQFF
DNA: TGCGCCAGCAGCGCCGAATCCGGGAGCTTCAATGAGCAGTTCTTC

D: TRBD1
V: TRBV4-3
J: TRBJ1-5
size: NA
CDR3: CASSQEWDRDQPQHF
DNA: TGCGCCAGCAGCCAAGAATGGGACAGGGATCAGCCCCAGCATTTT

D: NA
V: TRBV10-3
J: TRBJ2-3
size: many
CDR3: CAISEVSGAGPDTQYF
DNA: TGTGCCATCAGTGAGGTGTCGGGAGCTGGGCCAGATACGCAGTATTTT

D: NA
V: TRBV6-1
J: TRBJ2-3
size: few
CDR3: CASSRGSADTQYF
DNA: TGTGCCAGCAGTAGAGGGAGTGCAGATACGCAGTATTTT

D: TRBD2
V: TRBV12-3/TRBV12-4
J: TRBJ2-3
size: NA
CDR3: CASSPAGGDTQYF
DNA: TGTGCCAGCAGTCCCGCGGGGGGGGATACGCAGTATTTT

D: TRBD1
V: TRBV7-9
J: TRBJ2-7
size: few
CDR3: CASSLGTGFLEQYF
DNA: TGTGCCAGCAGCTTAGGGACAGGCTTCCTCGAGCAGTACTTC

D: TRBD2
V: TRBV24-1
J: TRBJ2-1
size: NA
CDR3: CATSDLEREGLNEQFF
DNA: TGTGCCACCAGTGATTTGGAGCGGGAGGGCCTGAATGAGCAGTTCTTC

D: NA
V: TRBV2
J: TRBJ1-1
size: few
CDR3: CASKAVNTEAFF
DNA: TGTGCCAGCAAAGCAGTGAACACTGAAGCTTTCTTT

D: NA
V: TRBV7-9
J: TRBJ1-2
size: few
CDR3: CASSFAQPYGYTF
DNA: TGTGCCAGCAGCTTCGCTCAGCCCTATGGCTACACCTTC

D: NA
V: TRBV20-1
J: TRBJ2-1
size: few
CDR3: CSDFGPRQYNEQFF
DNA: TGCAGTGACTTTGGGCCGAGACAGTACAATGAGCAGTTCTTC

D: NA
V: TRBV9
J: TRBJ2-1
size: many
CDR3: CASSVSWSGSSYNEQFF
DNA: TGTGCCAGCAGCGTAAGTTGGAGCGGAAGCTCCTACAATGAGCAGTTCTTC

D: NA
V: TRBV7-2
J: TRBJ1-2
size: many
CDR3: CASSLVRGHLYGYTF
DNA: TGTGCCAGCAGCTTAGTAAGAGGGCATCTATATGGCTACACCTTC

D: NA
V: TRBV15
J: TRBJ2-1
size: many
CDR3: CATSEVNEQFF
DNA: TGTGCCACCAGTGAGGTCAATGAGCAGTTCTTC

D: NA
V: TRBV15
J: TRBJ1-4
size: few
CDR3: CATSRPDWGVEKLFF
DNA: TGTGCCACCAGCAGACCGGACTGGGGGGTGGAAAAACTGTTTTTT

D: TRBD1
V: TRBV10-3
J: TRBJ2-4
size: many
CDR3: CAISAGQGKYF
DNA: TGTGCCATCAGTGCCGGACAGGGAAAGTACTTC

D: NA
V: TRBV7-9
J: TRBJ2-1
size: few
CDR3: CASSFLGGYGEQFF
DNA: TGTGCCAGCAGCTTTCTCGGGGGATATGGTGAGCAGTTCTTC

D: NA
V: TRBV6-2/TRBV6-3
J: TRBJ2-1
size: many
CDR3: CASSYSDGEQFF
DNA: TGTGCCAGCAGTTACTCGGACGGGGAGCAGTTCTTC

D: TRBD1
V: TRBV29-1
J: TRBJ1-6
size: few
CDR3: CSVGEQGGTPLHF
DNA: TGCAGCGTTGGTGAGCAGGGGGGGACACCCCTCCACTTT

D: NA
V: TRBV10-3
J: TRBJ1-3
size: many
CDR3: CAISDSIGGPFGNTIYF
DNA: TGTGCCATCAGTGACTCCATCGGAGGGCCCTTTGGAAACACCATATATTTT

D: NA
V: TRBV29-1
J: TRBJ2-7
size: many
CDR3: CSVAGRQNYEQYF
DNA: TGCAGCGTCGCGGGACGGCAGAACTACGAGCAGTACTTC

D: NA
V: TRBV5-6
J: TRBJ2-7
size: NA
CDR3: CASSPGPVGIYEQYF
DNA: TGTGCCAGCAGCCCTGGACCTGTGGGGATCTACGAGCAGTACTTC

D: TRBD2
V: TRBV12-3/TRBV12-4
J: TRBJ2-1
size: NA
CDR3: CASRLAGGVSNEQFF
DNA: TGTGCCAGCAGACTAGCGGGGGGTGTGAGCAATGAGCAGTTCTTC

D: NA
V: TRBV3-1
J: TRBJ2-1
size: NA
CDR3: CASSQTPSGSEQFF
DNA: TGTGCCAGCAGCCAAACGCCTTCCGGGAGTGAGCAGTTCTTC

D: TRBD2
V: TRBV4-2
J: TRBJ2-3
size: NA
CDR3: CASSQGTSGDHGTQYF
DNA: TGTGCCAGCAGCCAAGGGACTAGCGGGGACCATGGTACGCAGTATTTT

D: NA
V: TRBV27
J: TRBJ2-7
size: few
CDR3: CASSSRFSYEQYF
DNA: TGTGCCAGCAGTTCAAGATTCTCCTACGAGCAGTACTTC

D: TRBD2
V: TRBV30
J: TRBJ2-3
size: NA
CDR3: CAWRHSGRSNTQYF
DNA: TGTGCCTGGAGGCATAGCGGGAGGTCTAATACGCAGTATTTT

D: NA
V: TRBV19
J: TRBJ2-7
size: NA
CDR3: CASSTPGRGSYEQYF
DNA: TGTGCCAGTAGTACTCCGGGCAGGGGTTCCTACGAGCAGTACTTC

D: NA
V: TRBV29-1
J: TRBJ1-1
size: NA
CDR3: CSVEDLARTEAFF
DNA: TGCAGCGTTGAGGATCTGGCGAGGACTGAAGCTTTCTTT

D: NA
V: TRBV25-1
J: TRBJ1-6
size: many
CDR3: CASSEPYSPLHF
DNA: TGTGCCAGCAGTGAACCCTATTCACCCCTCCACTTT

D: TRBD2
V: TRBV4-3
J: TRBJ2-7
size: few
CDR3: CASSQARLAGGAYEQYF
DNA: TGCGCCAGCAGCCAGGCTCGACTAGCGGGAGGAGCCTACGAGCAGTACTTC

D: NA
V: TRBV6-2/TRBV6-3
J: TRBJ2-1
size: few
CDR3: CASSYLTRGAPYNEQFF
DNA: TGTGCCAGCAGTTACTTAACCCGGGGAGCCCCCTACAATGAGCAGTTCTTC

D: NA
V: TRBV29-1
J: TRBJ2-7
size: few
CDR3: CSVVGFLDEQYF
DNA: TGCAGCGTTGTAGGGTTCCTCGACGAGCAGTACTTC

D: NA
V: TRBV7-9
J: TRBJ1-3
size: few
CDR3: CASSPSRWGNPGNTIYF
DNA: TGTGCCAGCAGCCCGAGTAGGTGGGGAAACCCTGGAAACACCATATATTTT